Listed below are T cell receptor beta chains from one sample, sequenced in a study of blood T cell repertoires in COVID-19. TCRdb keeps only in-frame clones here, not all; method: immunoSEQ multiplex PCR. The data show about 330,000 clones, 87% seen once. Sequenced sample: peripheral blood. The source is a young man with COVID-19, enrolled during active disease. The CDR3 runs from the conserved cysteine through the conserved F or W. D genes are given only for firm matches. Clone size, where shown, is once, few, many, or a class for clones that have expanded.

d_gene: .; j_gene: TRBJ2-2; abundance: .; v_gene: TRBV5-1; CDR3nt: TGCGCCAGCAGCCCCATTTGGGGGACTGACACCGGGGAGCTGTTTTTT; CDR3aa: CASSPIWGTDTGELFF
d_gene: .; j_gene: TRBJ1-3; abundance: .; v_gene: TRBV28; CDR3nt: TGTGCCAGCATAACTCCTGGAAACACCATATATTTT; CDR3aa: CASITPGNTIYF
d_gene: TRBD2; j_gene: TRBJ2-2; abundance: .; v_gene: TRBV5-6; CDR3nt: TGTGCCAGCAGCCCAGGACTAGCGGGAGCCGGGGAGCTGTTTTTT; CDR3aa: CASSPGLAGAGELFF
d_gene: .; j_gene: TRBJ1-6; abundance: once; v_gene: TRBV19; CDR3nt: TGTGCCAGTACCCGGAGGGAGACGTTGACCTATAATTCACCCCTCCACTTT; CDR3aa: CASTRRETLTYNSPLHF
d_gene: TRBD1; j_gene: TRBJ1-1; abundance: .; v_gene: TRBV7-6; CDR3nt: TGTGCCAGCAGCGGTCAGGGGGCCACTGAAGCTTTCTTT; CDR3aa: CASSGQGATEAFF
d_gene: TRBD1; j_gene: TRBJ1-5; abundance: few; v_gene: TRBV27; CDR3nt: TGTGCCAGCAGTTCGATACAGGGGTTTGAGCCCCAGCATTTT; CDR3aa: CASSSIQGFEPQHF
d_gene: TRBD2; j_gene: TRBJ2-1; abundance: .; v_gene: TRBV4-1; CDR3nt: TGCGCCAGCAGCCAAGGGTGGGGAGCGGGAGAAGGCAATGAGCAGTTCTTC; CDR3aa: CASSQGWGAGEGNEQFF
d_gene: TRBD2; j_gene: TRBJ2-5; abundance: .; v_gene: TRBV7-2; CDR3nt: TGTGCCAGCAGCTTAGGTAGCGGGGGGCTCCAAGAGACCCAGTACTTC; CDR3aa: CASSLGSGGLQETQYF
d_gene: .; j_gene: TRBJ2-7; abundance: .; v_gene: TRBV6-2/TRBV6-3; CDR3nt: TGTGCCAGCAGTCACTCGACCCGTGGGCCTTTCTACGAGCAGTACTTC; CDR3aa: CASSHSTRGPFYEQYF
d_gene: TRBD2; j_gene: TRBJ2-3; abundance: once; v_gene: TRBV4-2; CDR3nt: TGTGCCAGCAGCCAAGAAGGAAGCGGGGGGGCGGTAGATACGCAGTATTTT; CDR3aa: CASSQEGSGGAVDTQYF
d_gene: .; j_gene: TRBJ1-2; abundance: .; v_gene: TRBV5-4; CDR3nt: TGTGCCAGCAGCCTGACAGACTATGGCTACACCTTC; CDR3aa: CASSLTDYGYTF
d_gene: .; j_gene: TRBJ2-5; abundance: .; v_gene: TRBV10-3; CDR3nt: TGTGCCATCAGTGAGTCAGTAAACAAAGAGACCCAGTACTTC; CDR3aa: CAISESVNKETQYF
d_gene: TRBD1; j_gene: TRBJ1-1; abundance: once; v_gene: TRBV29-1; CDR3nt: TGCAGCGCAAACCTACAGGGGTACACTGAAGCTTTCTTT; CDR3aa: CSANLQGYTEAFF
d_gene: TRBD1; j_gene: TRBJ1-2; abundance: .; v_gene: TRBV7-3; CDR3nt: TGTGCCAGCAGCTTATCTGGACAGGGAAGCTCGGATGGCTACACCTTC; CDR3aa: CASSLSGQGSSDGYTF
d_gene: TRBD2; j_gene: TRBJ2-1; abundance: .; v_gene: TRBV4-2; CDR3nt: TGTGCCAGCAGCCGATTCACGGGGACTAGCGATCGCTCCTACAATGAGCAGTTCTTC; CDR3aa: CASSRFTGTSDRSYNEQFF
d_gene: TRBD1; j_gene: TRBJ1-6; abundance: .; v_gene: TRBV6-5; CDR3nt: TGTGCCAGCAGACGGACAGGGGACTGGGCACCCCTCCACTTT; CDR3aa: CASRRTGDWAPLHF
d_gene: TRBD1; j_gene: TRBJ1-4; abundance: .; v_gene: TRBV5-1; CDR3nt: TGCGCCAGCGCGGGACAGGGTGATGAAAAACTGTTTTTT; CDR3aa: CASAGQGDEKLFF
d_gene: TRBD1; j_gene: TRBJ1-2; abundance: .; v_gene: TRBV5-1; CDR3nt: TGCGCCAGCCGGACAGGGCCAGCTAACTATGGCTACACCTTC; CDR3aa: CASRTGPANYGYTF
d_gene: .; j_gene: TRBJ2-5; abundance: .; v_gene: TRBV7-7; CDR3nt: TGTGCCAGCAGCTTGAGTGGAGCGGAGACCCAGTACTTC; CDR3aa: CASSLSGAETQYF
d_gene: .; j_gene: TRBJ2-3; abundance: few; v_gene: TRBV5-6; CDR3nt: TGTGCCAGCAGCTCTACAGATACGCAGTATTTT; CDR3aa: CASSSTDTQYF
d_gene: .; j_gene: TRBJ2-2; abundance: .; v_gene: TRBV10-3; CDR3nt: TGTGCCATCAGACCCGACAGGACGACCGGGGAGCTGTTTTTT; CDR3aa: CAIRPDRTTGELFF
d_gene: .; j_gene: TRBJ2-1; abundance: .; v_gene: TRBV28; CDR3nt: TGTGCCACACAGGGTATTTTCAATGAGCAGTTCTTC; CDR3aa: CATQGIFNEQFF
d_gene: TRBD1; j_gene: TRBJ1-3; abundance: .; v_gene: TRBV11-2; CDR3nt: TGTGCCAGCAGCTTGGACAGGGGGCTAGGTGGAAACACCATATATTTT; CDR3aa: CASSLDRGLGGNTIYF
d_gene: TRBD2; j_gene: TRBJ2-3; abundance: .; v_gene: TRBV10-3; CDR3nt: TGTGCCATCAGTGACTTGGCTAGCGGGCCCTCTAGCACAGATACGCAGTATTTT; CDR3aa: CAISDLASGPSSTDTQYF
d_gene: TRBD1; j_gene: TRBJ1-2; abundance: .; v_gene: TRBV19; CDR3nt: TGTGCCAGTACCTATAATACAGGGGCGCCCAACTATGGCTACACCTTC; CDR3aa: CASTYNTGAPNYGYTF
d_gene: .; j_gene: TRBJ1-2; abundance: .; v_gene: TRBV19; CDR3nt: TGTGCCAGTCATCTCGGTACCTTAACAGGGAACTATGGCTACACCTTC; CDR3aa: CASHLGTLTGNYGYTF
d_gene: TRBD1; j_gene: TRBJ1-2; abundance: .; v_gene: TRBV24-1; CDR3nt: TGTGCCACCAGTGATTGGGCAAACCGGGACAGCCCTAACTATGGCTACACCTTC; CDR3aa: CATSDWANRDSPNYGYTF
d_gene: .; j_gene: TRBJ2-1; abundance: .; v_gene: TRBV6-5; CDR3nt: TGTGCCAGCATCCCCTTGTGGGAGTACTACAATGAGCAGTTCTTC; CDR3aa: CASIPLWEYYNEQFF
d_gene: TRBD1; j_gene: TRBJ1-1; abundance: .; v_gene: TRBV5-1; CDR3nt: TGCGCCAGCAGCCCGGGACAGGAAGCTTTCTTT; CDR3aa: CASSPGQEAFF